Detailed here is one T cell receptor beta chain. Positive CCR7 selection of CD45RO-negative cells yielded the naive CD8 cells, and terminally differentiated effector memory CD45RA+ cells were excluded. This sample is drawn from a study of shared clonotypes between healthy human individuals. Assay used: immunoSEQ multiplex PCR; TCRdb lists only in-frame clones, some missing. The sample has about 580,000 clones, 98% seen once; the top ten hold approximately 0.33%. V was cut by 7 bases and J by 0 bases, with 15 bases left in between. The germline gives CDR1 SGHVS, CDR2 FQNEAQ. The CDR3 is 15 residues long.

Sequenced: naive CD8+ T cells sorted from blood. The sequence was collected from a man aged 25-45 years in good health. The chain recombines TRBV7-8 with TRBJ1-2; a possible D gene is TRBD1 (6 bases). CDR3 amino acids: CASTASTGANYGYTF. The CDR3 DNA follows: TGTGCCAGCACCGCTTCGACAGGAGCTAACTATGGCTACACCTTC.